This T cell receptor (beta chain) was retrieved from a study of blood T cell repertoires in COVID-19 (dated by TCRdb to 2018 to 2021). Regarding the research as a whole: Samples from collaborators originated in the United States, Italy and Spain and spanned both the acute and convalescent phases of COVID-19. Nearly every sample came with metadata listing a de-identified subject ID, COVID-19 status, age in years and sex. The prospective study material was composed of cDNA or gDNA derived from T cells, B-cell-depleted T cells, or PBMCs. HLA class I and class II types, where available, came from metadata supplied by the sample provider rather than from assay-based typing. Subjects who had been exposed to COVID-19, were actively infected with it, or had recovered from it provided the deeply sampled blood TCRbeta repertoires that made up the dataset. The repertoires were released in a freely available public database intended as a resource for research on the immune response to SARS-CoV-2. The samples were drawn from two sources: the first 160 participants of the ongoing ImmuneRACE study, and about 1,300 subjects contributed by 6 global collaborators. Findings and caveats that apply to the study as a whole: How much clinical and demographic metadata was included differed by source and by participant, and the metadata was provided uncurated.

The immunoSEQ Assay, a bias-controlled multiplex PCR, was used to amplify TCRbeta CDR3 regions from genomic DNA. Under the source paper's analysis protocol: The number of nucleated cells in each sample was estimated by amplification of reference gene primers within the assay. Sequence reads were collapsed and filtered to measure the absolute abundance of every unique TCRbeta CDR3 rearrangement. Productive Simpson clonality was computed per sample as the square root of Simpson's diversity index over productive rearrangements. TCRdb carries this immuneACCESS record with in-frame sequences only. Its versions omit some clonotypes, under half of them owing to an unresolved V gene in the studies checked, with the rest unexplained. V, J and clone size are those of that table, while D and trimming were read from the DNA. The sample table lists around 200,000 clones, approximately 80% of them with a count of one. The ten largest clonotypes hold about 13% of the sample.

Another Seattle source contributed samples from volunteer blood donors who had recovered from COVID-19. Whole blood was collected in K2EDTA tubes by collaborating institutions according to the institutions' own protocols. For TCRbeta analysis, collaborators shipped samples as frozen whole blood, isolated PBMCs, or DNA extracted from either of those sample types. Concerning this clone itself: The clone's antigen remains unknown. No much larger clone is present one base from it, and per-base qualities are unavailable.

This clonotype originated in a man over 45 who had recovered from COVID-19. Sequencing used peripheral blood.

The sequenced DNA is TGTGCCAGCAGGGCTGTTAATGAAAAACTGTTTTTT. Its protein product is CASRAVNEKLFF. The chain employs TRBV28 and TRBJ1-4, with no reliable assignment of the D segment. V loses 6 bases of germline sequence and J loses 4 bases, and the interval between the two ends is 6 bases. CDR1 and CDR2, per the germline V gene, are MDHEN and SYDVKM. The CDR3 measures 12 amino acids from cysteine to phenylalanine. Just the 36-base CDR3 DNA is kept, in frame starting at base 1.